This TCR beta chain was retrieved from a study of blood T cells in healthy people across ages. Together with a sample-barcoded 5' primer, a J-beta primer mix was included in a second PCR lasting about 6 to 11 cycles. Each CDR3 protein is one row after TCRdb ran MiXCR on the 5' RACE reads. Among 1,500,000 or so distinct CDR3 sequences, 35% to 45% were seen once, and the ten largest hold 4%. This clonotype has a count of ten or more. The sequence was obtained from a woman under 30 in good health. Sample: blood.

The CDR3 here is CASSFEIMNTEAFF. In nucleotides, the CDR3 is TGTGCCAGCAGCTTCGAGATTATGAACACTGAAGCTTTCTTT. The V gene is TRBV7-9, the J gene TRBJ1-1; no definite D call. The germline V and J ends were trimmed by 3 bases and 0 bases, with 8 bases remaining between them. The CDR3 sequence is 14 residues long. CDR1 and CDR2 from the germline V gene are SEHNR and FQNEAQ (reference sequence).